Sequencing of this TCR beta chain was carried out in a study of shared clonotypes between healthy human individuals. Whole-study context: Each donor's CD8 memory used one plate, CD8 naive two, each CD4 subset three.

The J segment lost 2 bases and the V segment lost 4 bases, leaving 5 bases of the junction unmatched. The V gene's germline CDR1 is LNHNV and CDR2 YYDKDF (reference sequence). This CDR3 spans 16 amino acids. At the deep level, the assay was run. In the original workflow: Without quality scores, immunoSEQ junctional reads could not be filtered like full-length reads. Some clones are missing from TCRdb's copy, which holds only in-frame ones; the method was immunoSEQ multiplex PCR. V and J calls and clone size follow that table, whereas D and trimming were derived from the DNA. The sample consists of roughly 810,000 clones, approximately 97% of them appearing once. Study-wide results and caveats: Memory subsets generally showed smaller estimated richness than naive subsets did.

Naivety among CD8 cells was defined by CD45RO negativity and positive CCR7 selection, thereby excluding terminally differentiated effector memory CD45RA+ cells. As for this clone: What it binds is unknown.

Sequencing was performed on naive CD8+ T cells sorted from blood. The receptor comes from a man aged 30 to 39 in good health. This sequence joins TRBV15 and TRBJ2-1; 10 bases are shared with TRBD2. CDR3 in amino acids: CATSTPAGGPYNEQFF. CDR3 sequence (DNA): TGTGCCACCAGCACTCCAGCGGGAGGGCCCTACAATGAGCAGTTCTTC.